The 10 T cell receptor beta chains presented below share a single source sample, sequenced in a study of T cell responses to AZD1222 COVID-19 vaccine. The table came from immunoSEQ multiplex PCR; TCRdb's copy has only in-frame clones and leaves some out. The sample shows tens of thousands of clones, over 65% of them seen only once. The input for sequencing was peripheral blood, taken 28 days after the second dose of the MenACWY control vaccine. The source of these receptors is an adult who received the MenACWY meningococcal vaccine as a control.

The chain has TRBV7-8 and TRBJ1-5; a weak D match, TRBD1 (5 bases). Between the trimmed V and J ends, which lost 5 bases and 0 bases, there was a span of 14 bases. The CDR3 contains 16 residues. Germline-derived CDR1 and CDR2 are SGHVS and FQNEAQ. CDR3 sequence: CASSTRGRSSNQPQHF. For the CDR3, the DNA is TGTGCCAGCAGCACCCGGGGGAGGAGTAGCAATCAGCCCCAGCATTTT.

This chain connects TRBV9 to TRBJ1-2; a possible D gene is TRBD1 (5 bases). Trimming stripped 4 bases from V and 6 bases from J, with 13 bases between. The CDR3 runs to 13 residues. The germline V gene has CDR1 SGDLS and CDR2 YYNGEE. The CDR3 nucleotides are TGTGCCAGCAGCCCCGGCAGGGCGGATGGCTACACCTTC. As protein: CASSPGRADGYTF.

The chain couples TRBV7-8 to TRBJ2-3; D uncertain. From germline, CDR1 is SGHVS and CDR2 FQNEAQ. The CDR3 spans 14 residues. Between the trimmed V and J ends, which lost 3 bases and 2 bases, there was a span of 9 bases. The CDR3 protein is CASSFQLTTDTQYF. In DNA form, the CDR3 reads TGTGCCAGCAGCTTTCAGTTAACCACAGATACGCAGTATTTT.

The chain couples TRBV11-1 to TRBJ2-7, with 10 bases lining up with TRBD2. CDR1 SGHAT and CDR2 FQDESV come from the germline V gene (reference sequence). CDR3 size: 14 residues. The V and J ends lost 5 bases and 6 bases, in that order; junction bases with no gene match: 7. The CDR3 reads CASSRLASGGEQYF. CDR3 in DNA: TGTGCCAGCAGCCGATTGGCTAGCGGGGGCGAGCAGTACTTC. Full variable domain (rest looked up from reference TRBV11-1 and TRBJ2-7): EAEVAQSPRYKITEKSQAVAFWCDPISGHATLYWYRQILGQGPELLVQFQDESVVDDSQLPKDRFSAERLKGVDSTLKIQPAELGDSAMYLCASSRLASGGEQYFGPGTRLTVT.

CDR3 nucleotide sequence: TGTGCCAGTAGGCCACTAGCGGGAGGGTCTATCTACAATGAGCAGTTCTTC. Amino acid sequence: CASRPLAGGSIYNEQFF. This chain links TRBV19 with TRBJ2-1; 13 bases map to TRBD2. The CDR3 has 17 amino acids. Looked up from germline, CDR1 is LNHDA and CDR2 is SQIVND (reference sequence). V shed 6 bases and J 3 bases; nucleotides not matched to a gene: 8. Full variable domain (missing parts from reference TRBV19 and TRBJ2-1): DGGITQSPKYLFRKEGQNVTLSCEQNLNHDAMYWYRQDPGQGLRLIYYSQIVNDFQKGDIAEGYSVSREKKESFPLTVTSAQKNPTAFYLCASRPLAGGSIYNEQFFGPGTRLTVL.

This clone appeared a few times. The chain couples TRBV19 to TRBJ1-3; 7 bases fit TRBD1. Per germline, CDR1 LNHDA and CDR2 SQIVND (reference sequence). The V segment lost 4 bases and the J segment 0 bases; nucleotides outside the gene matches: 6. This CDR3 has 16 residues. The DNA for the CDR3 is TGTGCCAGTAGTAAGGGGACAGCATCCTCTGGAAACACCATATATTTT. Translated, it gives CASSKGTASSGNTIYF.

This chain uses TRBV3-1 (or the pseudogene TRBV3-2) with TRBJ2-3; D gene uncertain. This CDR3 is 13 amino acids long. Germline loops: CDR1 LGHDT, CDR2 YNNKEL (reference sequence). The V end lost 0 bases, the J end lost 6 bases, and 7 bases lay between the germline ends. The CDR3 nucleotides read TGTGCCAGCAGCCAAGATTTTAGTGATACGCAGTATTTT. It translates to CASSQDFSDTQYF.

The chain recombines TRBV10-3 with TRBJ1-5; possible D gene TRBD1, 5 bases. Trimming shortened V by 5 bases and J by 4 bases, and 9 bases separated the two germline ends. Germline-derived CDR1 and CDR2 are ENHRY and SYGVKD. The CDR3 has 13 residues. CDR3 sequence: CAISRDQNQPQHF. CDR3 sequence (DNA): TGTGCCATCAGTAGGGACCAAAATCAGCCCCAGCATTTT.

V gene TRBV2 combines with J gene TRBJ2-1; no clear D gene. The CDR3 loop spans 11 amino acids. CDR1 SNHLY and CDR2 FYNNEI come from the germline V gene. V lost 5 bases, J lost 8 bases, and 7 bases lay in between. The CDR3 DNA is TGTGCCAGCAGTCCCTTATATGAGCAGTTCTTC. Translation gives CASSPLYEQFF.

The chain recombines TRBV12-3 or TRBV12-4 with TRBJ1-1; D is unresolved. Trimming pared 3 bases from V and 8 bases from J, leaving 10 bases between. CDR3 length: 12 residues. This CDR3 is CASSLEADEAFF. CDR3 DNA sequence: TGTGCCAGCAGTTTGGAGGCCGACGAAGCTTTCTTT.